This passage covers 9 T cell receptor beta chains from one sample sequenced in a study of cytomegalovirus exposure and HLA in healthy donors. PCR involved 60 Vbeta and 13 Jbeta primers. Profiling relied on immunoSEQ multiplex PCR, and the TCRdb table lists in-frame clones only, not all of them. The sample holds some 180,000 clones, about 90% seen once. Sequencing input: PBMCs. These receptors were taken from a girl in the first two years of life in good health and CMV-seronegative.

This chain connects TRBV5-6 to TRBJ1-5; D is possibly TRBD1 (6 bases). V was clipped by 0 bases and J by 9 bases, with 16 bases between them. There are 15 residues in the CDR3. Germline CDR1 SGHDT, CDR2 YYEEEE. The DNA of the CDR3 is TGTGCCAGCAGCTTGGGGACAGCCCTCGTCCGGCCCCAGCATTTT. Translating gives CASSLGTALVRPQHF.

V and J are TRBV5-5 and TRBJ2-7, with 8 bases that match TRBD2. The CDR3 extends over 14 amino acids. V trimming: 0 bases; J trimming: 4 bases; junction bases outside the gene matches: 3. The germline V gene encodes CDR1 SGHKS and CDR2 YYEKEE (reference sequence). As DNA, the CDR3 is TGTGCCAGCAGCTTGGAGGCGGGAGGATACGAGCAGTACTTC. Protein: CASSLEAGGYEQYF.

Concerning this clone: A read error may produce the germline difference seen at one junction end. The V call is TRBV7-9, the J call TRBJ2-1; the D gene is possibly TRBD2 (7 bases). Germline V lookup: CDR1 SEHNR, CDR2 FQNEAQ (reference sequence). The CDR3 has 16 amino acids. This CDR3 reads CSSSPPGGRSYNEQFF. Here the CDR3 DNA reads TGTTCCAGCAGCCCCCCGGGGGGCCGATCCTACAATGAGCAGTTCTTC.

The J gene is TRBJ2-1, the V gene TRBV13, with 7 bases lining up with TRBD2. Germline trimming cut 5 bases from V and 2 bases from J; bases unmatched to any gene: 3. The CDR3 spans 14 residues. The V gene's germline CDR1 is PRHDT and CDR2 FYEKMQ (reference sequence). The CDR3 DNA sequence: TGTGCCAGCAGCCCCAGCGGGACCTACAATGAGCAGTTCTTC. Translation gives CASSPSGTYNEQFF. The complete variable domain, with remaining parts taken from reference TRBV13 and TRBJ2-1, reads AAGVIQSPRHLIKEKRETATLKCYPIPRHDTVYWYQQGPGQDPQFLISFYEKMQSDKGSIPDRFSAQQFSDYHSELNMSSLELGDSALYFCASSPSGTYNEQFFGPGTRLTVL.

The rearrangement links TRBV5-1 to TRBJ2-2; D is undetermined. This CDR3 region has 14 residues. The germline V gene has CDR1 SGHRS and CDR2 YFSETQ. V was shortened by 0 bases and J by 4 bases, with 7 bases between the two germline ends. The CDR3 region is CASSLASRTGELFF. The CDR3 DNA is TGCGCCAGCAGCTTGGCCTCTCGCACCGGGGAGCTGTTTTTT.

This sequence joins TRBV5-5 and TRBJ1-2, with TRBD1 matching 9 bases. The CDR3 runs 12 residues. The V gene end was trimmed by 3 bases and the J gene end by 8 bases; junction bases not matched to a gene: 2. Germline CDR1 reads SGHKS; CDR2 reads YYEKEE (reference sequence). Here the CDR3 DNA reads TGTGCCAGCAGCTGGACAGGGGAAGGCTACACCTTC. Translated: CASSWTGEGYTF.

J is TRBJ2-7 and V is TRBV4-3, with a possible D match to TRBD1 (5 bases). The germline gives CDR1 LGHNA, CDR2 YSLEER. The V and J ends lost 0 bases and 4 bases respectively, with 13 bases between them. The CDR3 loop spans 15 amino acids. CDR3 DNA sequence: TGCGCCAGCAGCCAAGATCGGCAGGGTTTGTACGAGCAGTACTTC. Protein sequence: CASSQDRQGLYEQYF.

The V call is TRBV27, the J call TRBJ1-5; weak D call: TRBD1 (5 bases). CDR3 length equals 15 residues. The V gene's germline CDR1 is MNHEY and CDR2 SMNVEV (reference sequence). Trimming took off 2 bases at V and 4 bases at J, with 12 bases between the two ends. CDR3 in amino acids: CASSLQGIGNQPQHF. In nucleotides, the CDR3 is TGTGCCAGCAGTTTACAGGGAATAGGTAATCAGCCCCAGCATTTT.

The chain has TRBV9 and TRBJ2-1, with a possible D match to TRBD1 (7 bases). The CDR3 is made up of 12 amino acids. The V gene's germline CDR1 is SGDLS and CDR2 YYNGEE. Between the trimmed V and J ends, which lost 7 bases and 5 bases, there was a span of 10 bases. Here the CDR3 reads CASAGGNNEQFF. CDR3 coding DNA: TGTGCCAGCGCAGGGGGGAACAATGAGCAGTTCTTC.